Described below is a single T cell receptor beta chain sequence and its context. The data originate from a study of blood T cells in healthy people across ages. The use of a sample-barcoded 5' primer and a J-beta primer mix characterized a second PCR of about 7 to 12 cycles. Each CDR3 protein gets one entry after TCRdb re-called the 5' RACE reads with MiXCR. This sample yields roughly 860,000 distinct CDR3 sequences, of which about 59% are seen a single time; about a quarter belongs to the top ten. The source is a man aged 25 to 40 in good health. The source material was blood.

The CDR3: CASSKVDYGYTF. The CDR3 DNA sequence: TGTGCCAGCAGTAAGGTTGACTATGGCTACACCTTC. The chain links TRBV28 to TRBJ1-2, with D hard to call. From germline, CDR1 is MDHEN and CDR2 SYDVKM. This CDR3 is 12 amino acids long. The V end was cut by 5 bases, the J end by 3 bases, with 7 bases between.